This T cell receptor beta chain was retrieved from a study of regulatory T cells in long-lasting Graves disease. Study-wide context: Over 5 years on antithyroid drugs plus positive TSH receptor antibodies marked Graves' disease as persistent.

Both iRepertoire HTBI primers and Arm-PCR of CDR3 regions were used to build the TCR beta libraries. In TCRdb, the multiplex PCR reads were re-called with MiXCR into one record per CDR3 protein. The sample shows a few hundred thousand distinct CDR3 sequences, about a quarter of them seen only once. Time point reported: persistent/refractory GD, antithyroid drugs over 5 years with positive TRAb. TCR sequences were obtained from RNA taken from PBMCs. Patients were enrolled at an endocrinology department in Xi'an, China. This clonotype turned up a few times. The junction had 9 bases not matched to a gene; V was cut back by 5 bases and J by 11 bases. Germline V gene data show CDR1 as SGHTA and CDR2 as FQGNSA. The CDR3 is 13 amino acids.

The clonotype comes from a female donor with Graves disease. The sequenced sample was peripheral blood mononuclear cells (PBMCs), obtained when the disease was refractory, from a patient treated with antithyroid drugs. The rearrangement joins TRBV7-2 to TRBJ2-4; 7 bases map to TRBD1. The CDR3 nucleotides are TGTGCCAGCAGCAACCAGGGGGAAGTAGTTCAGTACTTC. Translated, it gives CASSNQGEVVQYF.